The rows below give T cell receptor beta chains drawn from one sample of a study of blood T cell repertoires in COVID-19. The assay was immunoSEQ multiplex PCR, and TCRdb's table has in-frame clones only and misses some. The table shows over 95,000 clones, with about 88% occurring only once. Sequences were obtained from peripheral blood. These receptor sequences come from a woman aged 70-85 years who had recovered from COVID-19. CDR3s include the opening cysteine and the closing phenylalanine or tryptophan. Each record gives: V gene, clone size, CDR3 protein. Not all rows give a size; the values are once, few, many and, for expanded clones, a class.

V gene: TRBV27
clone size: -
CDR3 protein: CASGRGGPQHF

V gene: TRBV6-5
clone size: -
CDR3 protein: CASSRGVSYNEQFF

V gene: TRBV6-5
clone size: -
CDR3 protein: CASRPDRVVWPQHF

V gene: TRBV7-9
clone size: -
CDR3 protein: CASTRGENTEAFF

V gene: TRBV29-1
clone size: -
CDR3 protein: CSVEDSNRGLGSGELFF

V gene: TRBV2
clone size: -
CDR3 protein: CASSEALPGGAFF

V gene: TRBV19
clone size: -
CDR3 protein: CAARRGLRTGELFF

V gene: TRBV19
clone size: -
CDR3 protein: CASSPRQTHNEKLFF

V gene: TRBV2
clone size: -
CDR3 protein: CASSVGGRPGAHF

V gene: TRBV18
clone size: -
CDR3 protein: CASSPSGVVSPLHF

V gene: TRBV7-2
clone size: -
CDR3 protein: CASSRPGLQYEQYF

V gene: TRBV27
clone size: -
CDR3 protein: CASSLSATGGQETQYF

V gene: TRBV5-5
clone size: -
CDR3 protein: CASSLGLAPLYEQYF

V gene: TRBV10-3
clone size: -
CDR3 protein: CAIRAGTASGRPYEQYF

V gene: TRBV19
clone size: -
CDR3 protein: CASSPGTGTENTEAFF

V gene: TRBV6-5
clone size: -
CDR3 protein: CASSYSRGAQPQHF

V gene: TRBV7-2
clone size: -
CDR3 protein: CASSSRQGSWGRGEQYF

V gene: TRBV5-4
clone size: -
CDR3 protein: CASSSGQQGEKLFF

V gene: TRBV20-1
clone size: -
CDR3 protein: CSASISGRTYNEQFF

V gene: TRBV18
clone size: -
CDR3 protein: CASSPPSLAALYNEQFF

V gene: TRBV7-7
clone size: -
CDR3 protein: CASSHRGTGLHYEQYF

V gene: TRBV10-3
clone size: -
CDR3 protein: CAISRGGQGAGETQYF

V gene: TRBV24-1
clone size: -
CDR3 protein: CATSGGTGGTDTQYF

V gene: TRBV7-9
clone size: -
CDR3 protein: CATPGQDTDTQYF

V gene: TRBV6-5
clone size: -
CDR3 protein: CASNRREGGTDTQYF

V gene: TRBV29-1
clone size: -
CDR3 protein: CSVAPQRPTDTQYF

V gene: TRBV4-3
clone size: -
CDR3 protein: CASSQDRQGGDEQYF

V gene: TRBV29-1
clone size: once
CDR3 protein: CSGRLAGGPNEQFF

V gene: TRBV11-2
clone size: -
CDR3 protein: CASSSRDLEYNSPLHF

V gene: TRBV20-1
clone size: -
CDR3 protein: CSASPRQRPYEQYF

V gene: TRBV24-1
clone size: few
CDR3 protein: CATSDSVVNTGELFF

V gene: TRBV2
clone size: -
CDR3 protein: CASSERSRVGSGDTEAFF

V gene: TRBV6-5
clone size: -
CDR3 protein: CASRRQGFNEKLFF

V gene: TRBV6-2/TRBV6-3
clone size: -
CDR3 protein: CASTPRAGGTDTQYF

V gene: TRBV28
clone size: -
CDR3 protein: CASSLPGTSGGSRPLYEQYF

V gene: TRBV5-1
clone size: -
CDR3 protein: CASSLVLAGHNEQFF

V gene: TRBV5-1
clone size: -
CDR3 protein: CASSTATDLNTEAFF

V gene: TRBV30
clone size: -
CDR3 protein: CACTGRKGSGRTNEQFF

V gene: TRBV27
clone size: once
CDR3 protein: CASSPNTGLNTEAFF

V gene: TRBV9
clone size: -
CDR3 protein: CASSVGGPTYEQYF